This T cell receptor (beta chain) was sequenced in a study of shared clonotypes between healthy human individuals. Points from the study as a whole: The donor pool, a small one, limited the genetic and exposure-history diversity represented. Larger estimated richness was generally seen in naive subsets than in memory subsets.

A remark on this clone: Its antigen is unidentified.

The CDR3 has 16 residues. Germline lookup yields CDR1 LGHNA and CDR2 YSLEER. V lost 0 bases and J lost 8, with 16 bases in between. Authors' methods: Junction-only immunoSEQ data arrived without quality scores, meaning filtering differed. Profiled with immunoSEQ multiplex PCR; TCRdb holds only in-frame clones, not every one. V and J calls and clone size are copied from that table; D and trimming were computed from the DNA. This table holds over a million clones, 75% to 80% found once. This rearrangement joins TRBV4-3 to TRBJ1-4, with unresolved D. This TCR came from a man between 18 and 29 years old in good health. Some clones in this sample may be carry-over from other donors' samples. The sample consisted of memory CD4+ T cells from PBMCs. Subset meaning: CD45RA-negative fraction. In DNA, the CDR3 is TGCGCCAGCAGCCAAGATCCGGGTAGACACCGGGAAAAACTGTTTTTT. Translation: CASSQDPGRHREKLFF.